A selection of T cell receptor beta chains follows, all from one sample in a study of blood T cell repertoires in COVID-19. The data were produced by immunoSEQ multiplex PCR, yet TCRdb's version contains in-frame clones alone and is incomplete. The sample lists approximately 3,300 clones, 85% to 95% occurring once. Sequencing was carried out using peripheral blood. The receptors come from a human donor in a cohort sampled during active COVID-19. CDR3s include the opening cysteine and the closing phenylalanine or tryptophan. A D gene is named only where the DNA matches it firmly. Only some rows state a clone size, as once, few, many or a class for expanded clones.

d_call	clone_size	v_call	j_call	cdr3_aa	cdr3_nt
TRBD1	NA	TRBV19	TRBJ1-3	CASSIFLDGQGRNTIYF	TGTGCCAGTAGTATTTTCCTCGACGGACAGGGACGAAACACCATATATTTT
NA	NA	TRBV5-1	TRBJ2-7	CASSLTGRKSYEQYF	TGCGCCAGCAGCTTGACAGGGCGGAAATCCTACGAGCAGTACTTC
NA	NA	TRBV18	TRBJ1-4	CASSPNRDAYEKLFF	TGTGCCAGCTCACCGAACAGGGATGCGTACGAAAAACTGTTTTTT
NA	NA	TRBV3-1/TRBV3-2	TRBJ1-5	CASSRGGARNQPQHF	TGTGCCAGCAGCCGGGGGGGCGCCCGCAATCAGCCCCAGCATTTT
TRBD1	NA	TRBV6-2/TRBV6-3	TRBJ2-7	CASSLSPTGFNEQYF	TGTGCCAGCAGTTTATCCCCGACAGGGTTCAACGAGCAGTACTTC
TRBD2	NA	TRBV28	TRBJ2-7	CASSPGLVPGTYEQYF	TGTGCCAGCAGTCCTGGACTAGTCCCTGGGACCTACGAGCAGTACTTC
TRBD1	NA	TRBV4-1	TRBJ1-6	CASSLQGADVPNNSPLHF	TGCGCCAGCAGCCTACAGGGGGCGGACGTTCCAAATAATTCACCCCTCCACTTT
TRBD2	NA	TRBV5-1	TRBJ2-1	CASSLGSGGSYNEQFF	TGCGCCAGCAGCTTGGGAAGCGGGGGTTCCTACAATGAGCAGTTCTTC
NA	NA	TRBV18	TRBJ2-2	CASSRGGQVPNTGELFF	TGTGCCAGCTCCCGGGGAGGACAGGTCCCCAACACCGGGGAGCTGTTTTTT
NA	NA	TRBV7-9	TRBJ2-7	CASSPRYVEGNEQYF	TGTGCCAGCAGCCCTCGATATGTCGAGGGAAACGAGCAGTACTTC
NA	NA	TRBV4-2	TRBJ2-2	CASSQKGGTTNTGELFF	TGTGCCAGCAGCCAAAAAGGGGGGACTACGAACACCGGGGAGCTGTTTTTT
TRBD1	NA	TRBV6-6	TRBJ1-5	CAARDSYSNQPQHF	TGTGCCGCCAGGGACAGTTATAGCAATCAGCCCCAGCATTTT
TRBD1	NA	TRBV11-2	TRBJ2-7	CASSPLTGGLYEQYF	TGTGCCAGCAGCCCCCTGACAGGGGGGCTCTACGAGCAGTACTTC
TRBD1	few	TRBV19	TRBJ2-1	CASQLQGAYNEQFF	TGTGCCAGTCAGCTACAGGGGGCCTACAATGAGCAGTTCTTC